This TCR beta chain was profiled in a study of OX40 agonist ivuxolimab in advanced cancers. Study at large: Prior therapy, whether anti-PD-1, anti-PD-L1 or anti-CTLA-4, was allowed, and 40% had some.

Whole-study findings and limits: The study observed clonal expansion of CD4+ and CD8+ blood T cells by week 6 at 0.1 to 3.0 mg/kg. The study found that CD8+ T cells averaged more expanded clones than CD4+.

Trimming stripped 7 bases from V and 4 bases from J, with 16 bases between. The CDR3 extends over 15 amino acids. CDR1 MRHNA and CDR2 SNTAGT come from the germline V gene. Here immunoSEQ multiplex PCR was the method, and the copy in TCRdb shows in-frame clones only, minus some. The sample lists over 75,000 clones, roughly 85% seen once, with less than 1.5% in the top ten. In the case of this clone: Its antigen remains unknown.

The sequenced sample was CD4+ or CD8+ T cells sorted from blood, obtained in a trial of the OX40 agonist ivuxolimab. This rearrangement joins TRBV6-4 to TRBJ2-2; the D gene could be TRBD1 or TRBD2 (5 bases each). The TCR originated in an adult with an advanced solid tumor such as melanoma, head and neck, liver or kidney cancer. CDR3 sequence: CASKQRGSGTGELFF. The CDR3 coding sequence is TGTGCCAGCAAACAAAGGGGAAGCGGCACCGGGGAGCTGTTTTTT.